This TCR beta chain came from a study of cytomegalovirus exposure and HLA in healthy donors. Study overall: One earlier analysis, a look at around 180 million T cells, found some 120 million unique TCR beta sequences.

Worth noting for this clone: Its antigen is not known.

Vbeta (60) and Jbeta (13) primers were used in the PCR. The protocol was immunoSEQ multiplex PCR, while the TCRdb copy is restricted to in-frame clones and leaves out a portion. The table lists roughly 130,000 clones, approximately 86% of them singletons. Germline V gene sequence: CDR1 SEHNR, CDR2 FQNEAQ (reference sequence). The CDR3 loop spans 16 amino acids. V was clipped by 4 bases and J by 2 bases; unmatched bases: 3. Points from the study as a whole: The study carried out a later analysis of TCR beta sequences. It associated under 20,000 of them with specific HLA alleles at a false discovery rate of 0.05. One later analysis reportedly identified an Asian-associated ancestry cluster that showed fewer N-insertions than the roughly 720-donor mean. An analysis done earlier found most TCR beta V segments productive about 90% or about 30% of the time.

The chain is built from TRBV7-9 and TRBJ2-3; 13 bases fit TRBD2. The clonotype was recovered from a woman aged 40 to 50 in good health and CMV-seronegative. Material: PBMCs. The CDR3 spells CASSSTSGRITDTQYF. CDR3 DNA sequence: TGTGCCAGCAGCTCGACTAGCGGGAGGATCACAGATACGCAGTATTTT.